The next 30 T cell receptor beta chains were all read from a single sample in a study of memory CD8 T cells in hepatitis C reinfection. The sample's time point: pre-reinfection, 55 to 20 weeks before reinfection detection. The sorted cells went straight to TCR sequencing with no prior in vitro expansion. Sequencing used immunoSEQ multiplex PCR; TCRdb keeps in-frame clones, though not all of them. Of 6,400 or so clones in the sample, more than 80% are singletons; the top ten hold 22%. The sequencing sample was made of naive CD8+ T cells sorted from blood. Receptors originate from a man aged 50 or older with hepatitis C virus infection.

The rearrangement links TRBV7-9 to TRBJ2-7, with 8 nucleotides matching TRBD2. There are 16 residues in the CDR3. Per the germline V gene, CDR1 is SEHNR and CDR2 is FQNEAQ (reference sequence). Trimming at V came to 5 bases and at J to 3 bases, leaving 12 bases not matched to a gene. CDR3 bases: TGTGCCAGCAGCAGCCCAAACAGCGGGAGTTTCTACGAGCAGTACTTC. It specifies CASSSPNSGSFYEQYF.

The rearrangement links TRBV6-1 to TRBJ2-1; the match to TRBD2 covers 10 bases. This CDR3 region has 16 residues. Trimming took 2 bases from V and 4 from J; bases not matched to a gene: 5. Per the germline V gene, CDR1 is MNHNS and CDR2 is SASEGT. The CDR3 sequence is CASSEPILAGYNEQFF. As DNA, the CDR3 is TGTGCCAGCAGTGAACCCATACTAGCGGGGTACAATGAGCAGTTCTTC.

This clone was counted a single time. This chain uses TRBV5-1 with TRBJ2-7; possibly TRBD1 for D (6 bases). V shed 2 bases and J shed 3 bases, with 9 bases lying between them. Germline assignment: CDR1 SGHRS and CDR2 YFSETQ. This CDR3 has 13 amino acids. The chain's CDR3 is CASSFDRLYEQYF. In DNA, the CDR3 is TGCGCCAGCAGCTTTGACAGGCTCTACGAGCAGTACTTC.

This chain joins TRBV27 and TRBJ1-4; D not certain. V dropped 2 bases and J dropped 0 bases, with 4 bases sitting between them. The germline gives CDR1 MNHEY, CDR2 SMNVEV (reference sequence). This CDR3 has 14 amino acids. CDR3 coding DNA: TGTGCCAGCAGTTTACTTTCAACTAATGAAAAACTGTTTTTT. Translating gives CASSLLSTNEKLFF.

The chain combines TRBV4-3 with TRBJ2-7, with a possible D match to TRBD2 (7 bases). CDR1 is LGHNA, CDR2 YSLEER, per germline. Deletions cut 4 bases from V and 7 bases from J, with 17 bases between. This CDR3 is 14 amino acids long. The CDR3 nucleotides read TGCGCCAGCAGCCCAAGCGGGACAACCTTAGAGCAGTACTTC. The encoded protein is CASSPSGTTLEQYF.

The V and J genes are TRBV7-6 and TRBJ2-1, with 7 positions matching TRBD2. This CDR3 is built from 14 residues. The trim removed 5 bases at V and 6 bases at J, leaving 7 bases unmatched. Per the germline V gene, CDR1 is SGHVS and CDR2 is FNYEAQ. In DNA, the CDR3 is TGTGCCAGCAGCGCGACGGGGGGAGGCAATGAGCAGTTCTTC. Encoded protein: CASSATGGGNEQFF.

The chain uses TRBV30 and TRBJ1-1; D call uncertain. CDR3 length: 11 residues. Trimming removed 0 bases from V and 6 bases from J, with 5 bases in between. Germline CDR1 is GTSNPN and CDR2 is SVGIG (reference sequence). CDR3 loop: CAWSVISEAFF. The CDR3, as DNA: TGTGCCTGGAGTGTTATATCTGAAGCTTTCTTT.

V usage is TRBV4-1 and J usage is TRBJ2-5; TRBD2 agrees at 12 bases. Germline V gene lookup returns CDR1 MGHRA and CDR2 YSYEKL. V lost 2 bases, J lost 5 bases, and 6 bases stayed unmatched. The CDR3 extends over 16 amino acids. CDR3 coding DNA: TGCGCCAGCAGCCAAAGAGCTAGCGGGGGGGGTGAGACCCAGTACTTC. Its translation is CASSQRASGGGETQYF.

This sequence joins TRBV5-1 and TRBJ2-1; the match to TRBD2 covers 11 bases. CDR3 length equals 18 residues. With 0 bases clipped from V and 5 bases from J, the junction kept 10 bases outside the gene matches. Germline V gene lookup returns CDR1 SGHRS and CDR2 YFSETQ. The CDR3 DNA sequence: TGCGCCAGCAGCTTGGTCGGTAGCGGGAGGGGGAGGGACAATGAGCAGTTCTTC. Translation gives CASSLVGSGRGRDNEQFF. Variable domain in full (rest from reference TRBV5-1 and TRBJ2-1): KAGVTQTPRYLIKTRGQQVTLSCSPISGHRSVSWYQQTPGQGLQFLFEYFSETQRNKGNFPGRFSGRQFSNSRSEMNVSTLELGDSALYLCASSLVGSGRGRDNEQFFGPGTRLTVL.

The chain has TRBV7-8 and TRBJ1-5; D is unclear. With 5 bases removed from V and 4 bases from J, the gap between germline ends came to 15 bases. Germline CDR1 and CDR2: SGHVS and FQNEAQ. The CDR3 spans 15 residues. Here the CDR3 reads CASSDSGSPNQPQHF. CDR3 bases: TGTGCCAGCAGCGACTCCGGGAGCCCGAATCAGCCCCAGCATTTT.

The rearrangement joins TRBV14 to TRBJ2-7; TRBD2 matches 10 bases. The junction had 12 bases not matched to a gene; V was cut back by 0 bases and J by 7 bases. Germline loops: CDR1 SGHDN, CDR2 FVKESK. The CDR3 sequence is 17 residues long. This CDR3 reads CASSQESPKREGGEQYF. DNA of the CDR3: TGTGCCAGCAGCCAAGAGTCCCCCAAGCGGGAGGGGGGGGAGCAGTACTTC.

The V gene is TRBV7-9, the J gene TRBJ1-4, with TRBD1 as a possible D gene (5 bases). The germline CDR1 and CDR2 sequences are SEHNR and FQNEAQ (reference sequence). The ends were cut back, 4 bases at V and 2 bases at J, with 17 bases in the middle. There are 17 residues in the CDR3. CDR3 in amino acids: CASSYPAGVTTNEKLFF. CDR3 sequence (DNA): TGTGCCAGCAGCTACCCGGCGGGGGTAACTACTAATGAAAAACTGTTTTTT.

In this sample, this clone turned up once. V gene TRBV9 combines with J gene TRBJ2-1; a weak D match, TRBD2 (5 bases). V was clipped by 4 bases and J by 4 bases, with 21 bases between them. Germline V gives CDR1 SGDLS, CDR2 YYNGEE. This CDR3 is built from 17 residues. CDR3 coding DNA: TGTGCCAGCAGCCCACTTGGAAAGGACTCGATTTACAATGAGCAGTTCTTC. It specifies CASSPLGKDSIYNEQFF.

This clone was recorded a few times. The chain is built from TRBV5-6 and TRBJ1-4; TRBD1 matches at 9 bases. Germline values: CDR1 SGHDT, CDR2 YYEEEE. J was trimmed by 9 bases and V by 4 bases; bases with no gene match: 4. This CDR3 has 13 amino acids. This chain's CDR3 is CASSRTGDQKLFF. The CDR3 nucleotides read TGTGCCAGCAGCAGGACAGGGGACCAAAAACTGTTTTTT.

The chain links TRBV9 to TRBJ2-2; 7 bases are a match to TRBD1. V dropped 3 bases and J dropped 6; count of bases not matched to a gene: 17. The germline V gene has CDR1 SGDLS and CDR2 YYNGEE. This CDR3 region has 18 residues. CDR3 DNA sequence: TGTGCCAGCAGCGCCTCGCTAAACAGGGGTAATAGTGCCGGGGAGCTGTTTTTT. It encodes CASSASLNRGNSAGELFF.

The CDR3 protein is CASSVESADYNEQFF. The CDR3 DNA sequence: TGTGCCAGCAGCGTAGAAAGCGCAGATTACAATGAGCAGTTCTTC. The chain carries TRBV9 and TRBJ2-1; D call uncertain. CDR1 and CDR2 from the germline V gene are SGDLS and YYNGEE. This CDR3 region has 15 residues. The V and J ends lost 0 bases and 4 bases respectively, with 11 bases between them.

The genes are TRBV27 and TRBJ1-5; maybe TRBD1 (6 bases). V lost 5 bases to trimming and J lost 9 bases, with 17 bases between them. The germline CDR1 and CDR2 sequences are MNHEY and SMNVEV (reference sequence). The CDR3 is 14 residues long. CDR3 bases: TGTGCCAGCAGTCCGGGGACACCCCGCGGGCCCCAGCATTTT. This gives the protein CASSPGTPRGPQHF.

The chain combines TRBV27 with TRBJ1-1; 9 bases map to TRBD1. The V segment lost 0 bases and the J segment 1 base; nucleotides outside the gene matches: 0. CDR1 and CDR2 from the germline V gene are MNHEY and SMNVEV (reference sequence). This CDR3 contains 15 residues. The CDR3 loop is CASSLSQGANTEAFF. DNA for the CDR3: TGTGCCAGCAGTTTATCACAGGGGGCGAACACTGAAGCTTTCTTT.

The rearrangement joins TRBV4-2 to TRBJ2-1, with D possibly TRBD2 on 6 matching bases. This CDR3 spans 16 amino acids. Germline CDR1 is LGHNA and CDR2 is YNFKEQ. V was shortened by 4 bases and J by 2 bases, with 15 bases between the two germline ends. The CDR3 DNA reads TGTGCCAGCAGCCGCTCTCTGGAGGGGCCCTACAATGAGCAGTTCTTC. Translating gives CASSRSLEGPYNEQFF.

This rearrangement joins TRBV9 to TRBJ2-2; tentative D call: TRBD1 (5 bases). Trimming removed 0 bases from V and 5 bases from J, with 8 bases in between. The germline V gene encodes CDR1 SGDLS and CDR2 YYNGEE. The CDR3 consists of 14 residues. CDR3 protein: CASSVVGRTGELFF. The CDR3 DNA follows: TGTGCCAGCAGCGTAGTGGGGCGGACCGGGGAGCTGTTTTTT.

A single count supports this clone. The chain couples TRBV5-1 to TRBJ2-1, with 13 bases lining up with TRBD2. Germline loops: CDR1 SGHRS, CDR2 YFSETQ. V shed 2 bases, J shed 9 bases, and the junction held 5 bases outside the gene matches. The CDR3 length is 15 residues. The CDR3 sequence: CASSFGLAGVGEQFF. DNA for the CDR3: TGCGCCAGCAGCTTCGGACTAGCGGGAGTCGGTGAGCAGTTCTTC.

This rearrangement joins TRBV10-3 to TRBJ1-5; TRBD1 agrees at 10 bases. This CDR3 has 16 residues. With 1 base clipped from V and 6 bases from J, the junction kept 6 bases outside the gene matches. The germline CDR1 and CDR2 sequences are ENHRY and SYGVKD. CDR3 in DNA: TGTGCCATCAGTGAGTTCAGGGACAGGGGTAGTCAGCCCCAGCATTTT. This codes for CAISEFRDRGSQPQHF.

The J gene is TRBJ2-7, the V gene TRBV11-2, with a tentative D call TRBD1 (6 bases). The V end lost 1 base, the J end lost 2 bases, and 12 bases lay between the germline ends. The CDR3 contains 15 residues. Germline lookup yields CDR1 SGHAT and CDR2 FQNNGV. In DNA, the CDR3 is TGTGCCAGCAGCTTAGCTACAGGGCCACCCTACGAGCAGTACTTC. Amino acid sequence: CASSLATGPPYEQYF. Filled out from reference TRBV11-2 and TRBJ2-7, the complete variable domain reads EAGVAQSPRYKIIEKRQSVAFWCNPISGHATLYWYQQILGQGPKLLIQFQNNGVVDDSQLPKDRFSAERLKGVDSTLKIQPAKLEDSAVYLCASSLATGPPYEQYFGPGTRLTVT.

The rearrangement uses TRBV9 and TRBJ2-3, with TRBD2 matching over 9 bases. The ends lost 5 bases at V and 4 bases at J; junction bases unmatched: 14. Germline V gene sequence: CDR1 SGDLS, CDR2 YYNGEE. The CDR3 contains 17 residues. CDR3 in DNA: TGTGCCAGCAGTGAACTCGGAGTAGCGGGAGTGGCAGATACGCAGTATTTT. It specifies CASSELGVAGVADTQYF.

This chain connects TRBV30 to TRBJ2-1, with D maybe TRBD2 (6 bases). Germline values: CDR1 GTSNPN, CDR2 SVGIG (reference sequence). This CDR3 has 12 amino acids. The V and J ends lost 0 bases and 6 bases respectively, with 6 bases between them. In DNA form, the CDR3 reads TGTGCCTGGAGTGTCGGGAGCAATGAGCAGTTCTTC. Its translation: CAWSVGSNEQFF. Variable domain in full (rest from reference TRBV30 and TRBJ2-1): SQTIHQWPATLVQPVGSPLSLECTVEGTSNPNLYWYRQAAGRGLQLLFYSVGIGQISSEVPQNLSASRPQDRQFILSSKKLLLSDSGFYLCAWSVGSNEQFFGPGTRLTVL.

The chain uses TRBV7-6 and TRBJ1-1; D gene unclear. V lost 5 bases to trimming and J lost 1 base, with 14 bases between them. This CDR3 is 15 amino acids long. Germline V gene lookup returns CDR1 SGHVS and CDR2 FNYEAQ. The CDR3 protein is CASSPQVDSNTEAFF. CDR3 DNA sequence: TGTGCCAGCAGCCCTCAAGTGGACTCGAACACTGAAGCTTTCTTT.

In nucleotides, the CDR3 is TGTGCCAGCAGTGAAGCCGGGGCGGGAGTATCTATCACCGGGGAGCTGTTTTTT. This translates into CASSEAGAGVSITGELFF. V gene TRBV2 combines with J gene TRBJ2-2, with 7 nucleotides matching TRBD2. Per the germline V gene, CDR1 is SNHLY and CDR2 is FYNNEI. The CDR3 has 18 amino acids. With V trimmed by 0 bases and J by 4 bases, 11 bases remained unmatched. Full variable domain (outside the CDR3, taken from reference TRBV2 and TRBJ2-2): EPEVTQTPSHQVTQMGQEVILRCVPISNHLYFYWYRQILGQKVEFLVSFYNNEISEKSEIFDDQFSVERPDGSNFTLKIRSTKLEDSAMYFCASSEAGAGVSITGELFFGEGSRLTVL.

This clone has only one observation. V gene TRBV7-9 combines with J gene TRBJ2-4, with 12 bases matching TRBD2. The trim removed 2 bases at V and 6 bases at J, leaving 8 bases unmatched. The CDR3 covers 17 residues. CDR1 SEHNR and CDR2 FQNEAQ come from the germline V gene (reference sequence). The CDR3 region has the DNA TGTGCCAGCAGCTTATCCCTAGCGGGAGGGCTGGGAAACATTCAGTACTTC. Its translation is CASSLSLAGGLGNIQYF.

The chain combines TRBV7-9 with TRBJ2-5; 7 positions agree with TRBD1. In germline, CDR1 is SEHNR, CDR2 FQNEAQ (reference sequence). This CDR3 contains 16 residues. Unmatched junction bases numbered 12, after V lost 4 bases and J lost 4 bases. CDR3 in amino acids: CASSSSRQGDRETQYF. CDR3 nucleotide sequence: TGTGCCAGCAGCTCTTCACGACAGGGAGATCGAGAGACCCAGTACTTC.

The chain employs TRBV7-8 and TRBJ2-5; TRBD1 is a possible D gene (6 bases). CDR1 and CDR2 (germline): SGHVS, FQNEAQ. V was trimmed by 1 base and J by 3 bases, leaving 9 bases between them. The CDR3 runs to 14 residues. CDR3 DNA: TGTGCCAGCAGCTTAGAACAGGGCGAAGAGACCCAGTACTTC. As protein: CASSLEQGEETQYF.